These 9 T cell receptor beta chains came from one sample sequenced in a study of blood T cell repertoires in COVID-19. Measured with immunoSEQ multiplex PCR; TCRdb has only the in-frame clones, and not every one. The table lists about 220,000 clones, approximately 84% of them singletons. The sequenced sample consisted of peripheral blood. The receptor source for this set is a man between 50 and 59 years old who had recovered from COVID-19.

J is TRBJ1-1 and V is TRBV11-3; D is unclear. The length of the CDR3 is 13 residues. CDR1 is SGHNT and CDR2 is YENEEA in the germline V gene. Deletions cut 2 bases from V and 1 base from J, with 5 bases between. CDR3 sequence reads: CASSLTGNTEAFF. In nucleotides, the CDR3 is TGTGCCAGCAGCTTAACCGGGAACACTGAAGCTTTCTTT.

This chain connects TRBV6-6 to TRBJ2-1; the match to TRBD1 covers 11 bases. The CDR3 is 18 amino acids. The V segment lost 5 bases and the J segment 7 bases; nucleotides outside the gene matches: 16. Germline V gene lookup returns CDR1 MNHNY and CDR2 SVGAGI (reference sequence). The CDR3 loop is CASSRRGQGASRENEQFF. The DNA for the CDR3 is TGTGCCAGCAGTCGCCGCGGACAGGGGGCTAGTAGAGAAAATGAGCAGTTCTTC.

The chain joins TRBV27 to TRBJ2-3; the D is unclear. Trimming took off 2 bases at V and 0 bases at J, with 12 bases between the two ends. The CDR3 extends over 16 amino acids. CDR1 MNHEY and CDR2 SMNVEV come from the germline V gene (reference sequence). This CDR3 is CASSLSHPPSTDTQYF. The CDR3, as DNA: TGTGCCAGCAGTTTAAGCCACCCTCCTAGCACAGATACGCAGTATTTT.

This chain connects TRBV19 to TRBJ1-1; 8 nucleotides agree with TRBD1. CDR3 length equals 15 residues. Germline-derived CDR1 and CDR2 are LNHDA and SQIVND (reference sequence). With 5 bases clipped from V and 4 bases from J, the junction kept 9 bases outside the gene matches. DNA of the CDR3: TGTGCCAGTAGTCCCGGACAGGGTTGGGGCACTGAAGCTTTCTTT. Amino acid sequence: CASSPGQGWGTEAFF.

The gene calls are TRBV7-6 and TRBJ2-6, with TRBD2 as a possible D gene (6 bases). Germline V CDR1 and CDR2: SGHVS, FNYEAQ. V lost 6 bases, J lost 1 base, and 16 bases lay in between. This CDR3 is 17 amino acids long. As DNA, the CDR3 is TGTGCCAGCAGATCGGGGGAGTTTGTTTCTGGGGCCAACGTCCTGACTTTC. Amino acids: CASRSGEFVSGANVLTF.

This chain joins TRBV30 and TRBJ1-1; D not resolved. The germline V and J ends were trimmed by 5 bases and 8 bases, with 9 bases remaining between them. The CDR3 is made up of 10 amino acids. Looked up from germline, CDR1 is GTSNPN and CDR2 is SVGIG (reference sequence). The chain's CDR3 is CAWPFGEAFF. The CDR3 coding sequence is TGTGCCTGGCCGTTCGGGGAAGCTTTCTTT.

The chain joins TRBV19 to TRBJ1-2, with 7 bases matching TRBD1. There are 17 residues in the CDR3. Germline CDR1 LNHDA, CDR2 SQIVND (reference sequence). V lost 6 bases and J lost 4; bases outside the gene matches: 17. CDR3: CASRRWTGGRQGYGYTF. Here the CDR3 DNA reads TGTGCCAGTAGGCGATGGACAGGTGGTCGACAAGGCTATGGCTACACCTTC.

The chain couples TRBV11-3 to TRBJ1-1; maybe TRBD1 (5 bases). Looked up from germline, CDR1 is SGHNT and CDR2 is YENEEA. Trimming left V 0 bases short and J 10 bases short, with 12 bases between. The CDR3 runs 13 residues. For the CDR3, the DNA is TGTGCCAGCAGCTTAGATGGGGGGAGTGGAGCTTTCTTT. This encodes CASSLDGGSGAFF.

This chain uses TRBV24-1 with TRBJ2-1; TRBD2 is a possible D gene (5 bases). The germline V gene encodes CDR1 KGHDR and CDR2 SFDVKD. The CDR3 has 14 amino acids. The V gene lost 4 bases and the J gene lost 8 bases, with 14 bases spanning the gap. The CDR3 DNA is TGTGCCACCAGTGACTACACTAGTTACGATGAGCAGTTCTTC. Its translation: CATSDYTSYDEQFF.